This passage covers 15 T cell receptor beta chains from one sample sequenced in a study of beta chain features in type 1 diabetes. Sequencing targeted expressed TCRB transcripts, as all isolated RNA had been reverse transcribed. Measured with immunoSEQ multiplex PCR; TCRdb has only the in-frame clones, and not every one. The sample yields around 340,000 clones, around a fifth seen once. The source material was naive CD4+ T cells from blood. Receptors originate from a woman younger than 30 in good health.

The chain carries TRBV2 and TRBJ1-2; TRBD1 matches 7 bases. The length of the CDR3 is 14 residues. The germline V gene encodes CDR1 SNHLY and CDR2 FYNNEI. V lost 6 bases, J lost 3 bases, and 7 bases stayed unmatched. The CDR3 region has the DNA TGTGCCAGCAGCGCTGGCAGGGGGGACTATGGCTACACCTTC. Its translation is CASSAGRGDYGYTF.

This clone was observed a few times. This sequence joins TRBV10-3 and TRBJ1-1, with a possible D match to TRBD1 (6 bases). Germline V CDR1 and CDR2: ENHRY, SYGVKD. The V end lost 2 bases, the J end lost 0 bases, and 7 bases lay between the germline ends. The CDR3 length is 14 residues. Written as DNA, the CDR3 is TGTGCCATCAGTGAGGGACAGATGAACACTGAAGCTTTCTTT. It is translated as CAISEGQMNTEAFF.

V and J are TRBV27 and TRBJ2-7, with TRBD2 matching 7 bases. J was trimmed by 3 bases and V by 7 bases; bases with no gene match: 9. CDR3 length: 14 amino acids. The germline V gene encodes CDR1 MNHEY and CDR2 SMNVEV (reference sequence). CDR3 sequence: CASNLRGVGYEQYF. CDR3 DNA: TGTGCCAGCAACCTACGGGGGGTAGGCTACGAGCAGTACTTC.

This rearrangement joins TRBV10-3 to TRBJ2-7, with 8 nucleotides matching TRBD1. Losses at the gene ends were 6 bases for V and 3 bases for J; bases not matched to a gene: 1. The length of the CDR3 is 12 residues. Germline V gene data show CDR1 as ENHRY and CDR2 as SYGVKD. The CDR3: CAIRGQGYEQYF. In DNA form, the CDR3 reads TGTGCCATCAGAGGACAGGGCTACGAGCAGTACTTC.

This clone has more than one count but fewer than ten. The CDR3 here is CASSPRQGITEAFF. The CDR3 DNA sequence: TGTGCCAGCTCACCACGGCAGGGGATCACTGAAGCTTTCTTT. The chain recombines TRBV18 with TRBJ1-1, with D tentatively TRBD1 (6 bases). V was shortened by 1 base and J by 4 bases, with 10 bases between the two germline ends. The CDR3 spans 14 residues. CDR1 and CDR2 from the germline V gene are KGHSH and LQKENI.

This sequence joins TRBV18 and TRBJ2-3; no reliable D call. Deletions cut 1 base from V and 0 bases from J, with 8 bases between. Germline assignment: CDR1 KGHSH and CDR2 LQKENI. This CDR3 contains 15 residues. CDR3 residues: CASSPRSRSTDTQYF. The CDR3 DNA reads as TGTGCCAGCTCACCACGCTCCAGAAGCACAGATACGCAGTATTTT.

The chain joins TRBV7-9 to TRBJ1-1; D not resolved. Trimming took 5 bases from V and 7 from J, leaving 2 bases between them. The length of the CDR3 is 9 residues. Germline CDR1 and CDR2: SEHNR and FQNEAQ (reference sequence). This CDR3 is CASSHEAFF. The CDR3 nucleotides read TGTGCCAGCAGCCATGAAGCTTTCTTT.

The chain has TRBV6-1 and TRBJ1-2; D gene ambiguous. V was pared by 6 bases and J by 2 bases, with 10 bases between. CDR1 and CDR2 (germline): MNHNS, SASEGT. The CDR3 runs to 13 residues. The CDR3 nucleotides read TGTGCCAGCAGGGTGGCGGTGAACTATGGCTACACCTTC. Protein product: CASRVAVNYGYTF.

In its sample, this clone was seen a few times. This chain uses TRBV30 with TRBJ1-5, with a possible D match to TRBD1 (5 bases). The CDR3 loop spans 13 amino acids. Germline CDR1 reads GTSNPN; CDR2 reads SVGIG (reference sequence). The ends were cut back, 1 base at V and 3 bases at J, with 7 bases in the middle. The CDR3 coding sequence is TGTGCCTGGAGTGGACAGATCAATCAGCCCCAGCATTTT. This gives the protein CAWSGQINQPQHF.

The sample holds a few counts of this clone. This chain uses TRBV19 with TRBJ2-1; 10 bases fit TRBD1. The V and J ends lost 5 bases and 5 bases, in that order; junction bases with no gene match: 6. The CDR3 runs to 15 residues. Germline lookup yields CDR1 LNHDA and CDR2 SQIVND (reference sequence). CDR3 bases: TGTGCCAGTAGTCCCCGGGACAGGGGTGACAATGAGCAGTTCTTC. It encodes CASSPRDRGDNEQFF.

This chain connects TRBV18 to TRBJ2-4, with D tentatively TRBD2 (7 bases). The CDR3 is 14 amino acids. CDR1 and CDR2 (germline): KGHSH, LQKENI. V was clipped by 3 bases and J by 6 bases, with 12 bases between them. The DNA of the CDR3 is TGTGCCAGCTCACCGGGGGGGCCCGGAAACATTCAGTACTTC. Residues: CASSPGGPGNIQYF.

V is TRBV29-1 and J is TRBJ2-7; TRBD1 aligns across 9 bases. CDR1 is SQVTM and CDR2 is ANQGSEA in the germline V gene. The trim removed 6 bases at V and 4 bases at J, leaving 7 bases unmatched. This CDR3 has 13 residues. The chain's CDR3 is CSVEQGAQYEQYF. The CDR3 DNA follows: TGCAGCGTGGAACAGGGGGCCCAGTACGAGCAGTACTTC.

This clone was counted between two and nine times. The V call is TRBV9, the J call TRBJ2-7; 12 bases map to TRBD1. Germline V gene lookup returns CDR1 SGDLS and CDR2 YYNGEE. CDR3 length equals 16 residues. V gave up 0 bases and J gave up 6 bases; unmatched junction bases: 7. CDR3 in amino acids: CASSVGGTGGISEQYF. In DNA form, the CDR3 reads TGTGCCAGCAGCGTAGGGGGGACAGGGGGCATATCCGAGCAGTACTTC.

V and J are TRBV2 and TRBJ1-1; the match to TRBD1 covers 7 bases. CDR1 SNHLY and CDR2 FYNNEI come from the germline V gene. CDR3 length equals 13 residues. The V gene end was trimmed by 6 bases and the J gene end by 1 base; junction bases not matched to a gene: 2. CDR3: CASRTGRNTEAFF. CDR3 DNA: TGTGCCAGCAGGACAGGGAGGAACACTGAAGCTTTCTTT.

This clone was picked up a small number of times. The chain is built from TRBV27 and TRBJ2-3; 7 positions match TRBD1. Germline V gene sequence: CDR1 MNHEY, CDR2 SMNVEV (reference sequence). The V and J ends lost 8 bases and 2 bases, in that order; junction bases with no gene match: 4. The CDR3 runs 13 residues. The CDR3: CASGQGDTDTQYF. In nucleotides, the CDR3 is TGTGCCAGCGGGCAGGGGGACACAGATACGCAGTATTTT.